This TCR beta chain comes out of a study of cytomegalovirus exposure and HLA in healthy donors. A multiplex PCR was run with 60 Vbeta primers and 13 Jbeta primers. Method: immunoSEQ multiplex PCR; TCRdb's copy keeps in-frame clones and lacks some. The sample has some 130,000 clones, around three quarters seen once. General study results and limits: TRBV6-2, TRBV6-3 and other indistinguishable V segments were excluded.

As for this clone: Its antigen remains unidentified.

In germline, CDR1 is SGHRS, CDR2 YFSETQ. Losses at the gene ends were 5 bases for V and 3 bases for J; bases not matched to a gene: 6. This CDR3 is 14 amino acids long. This clonotype was sampled from a man aged 35 to 55 in good health and CMV-seronegative. Input material: PBMCs. The chain joins TRBV5-1 to TRBJ2-7, with 9 bases lining up with TRBD1. The CDR3 region is CASRPGTGLYEQYF. Written as DNA, the CDR3 is TGCGCCAGCAGGCCCGGGACAGGGCTCTACGAGCAGTACTTC.